This T cell receptor (beta chain) was recovered during a study of CD8 T cells in ankylosing spondylitis. General observations from the study: Disease-associated clones were CD8+ and fairly uncommon in peripheral blood. It was reported that disease-linked clones were significantly enriched in matched ankylosing spondylitis synovial fluid. A TCR beta motif of fewer than 10 highly homologous variants seemed to mark ankylosing spondylitis blood.

There are 14 residues in the CDR3. The germline gives CDR1 LGHDT, CDR2 YNNKEL (reference sequence). Trimming removed 0 bases from V and 5 bases from J, with 10 bases in between. TCR beta libraries were made by quantitative 5'-RACE with molecular barcodes. TCRdb analysed the 5' RACE reads with MiXCR anew, one entry per CDR3 protein. The sample lists some 150,000 distinct CDR3 sequences, around 10% occurring once. This clonotype was counted ten times or more. Its antigen is not known. This chain uses TRBV3-1 with TRBJ1-1, with D hard to call. Material for sequencing was blood, either unsorted or a sorted T cell fraction (not recorded which). The sequence derives from a female donor with ankylosing spondylitis or in good health (not recorded which). CDR3 sequence: CASSQEVWRTEAFF. The CDR3 nucleotides are TGTGCCAGCAGCCAAGAAGTTTGGCGGACTGAAGCTTTCTTT.